This T cell receptor beta chain was documented in a study of graft-versus-host responses after intestinal transplantation. About the study: Anti-thymocyte globulin induction, then tacrolimus and steroids for roughly 3 years, went to all recipients. Study-wide findings and caveats: Allografts from individuals with graft-donor T cell macrochimerism displayed high graft-versus-host to host-versus-graft clonal ratios. GvH clones were identified in recipient marrow, with some first appearing in ileum or blood.

This CDR3 has 14 amino acids. Per germline, CDR1 LNHDA and CDR2 SQIVND (reference sequence). With 3 bases removed from V and 1 base from J, the gap between germline ends came to 9 bases. The method was immunoSEQ multiplex PCR; TCRdb's version includes in-frame clones alone and lacks a portion of them. Of over 40,000 clones detected, 85% to 95% appear once; the ten largest clones hold roughly 6%. For this clone: Antigen: not known.

This chain joins TRBV19 and TRBJ1-1, with D tentatively TRBD1 (6 bases). This sequence originates from a human patient who received an intestinal transplant, so some T cells may come from the graft donor. The source was PBMCs, collected about 800 days after a first intestinal transplant, on the day of a second. CDR3 coding DNA: TGTGCCAGTAGTATCAGGGGCGGGAACACTGAAGCTTTCTTT. Translating gives CASSIRGGNTEAFF.